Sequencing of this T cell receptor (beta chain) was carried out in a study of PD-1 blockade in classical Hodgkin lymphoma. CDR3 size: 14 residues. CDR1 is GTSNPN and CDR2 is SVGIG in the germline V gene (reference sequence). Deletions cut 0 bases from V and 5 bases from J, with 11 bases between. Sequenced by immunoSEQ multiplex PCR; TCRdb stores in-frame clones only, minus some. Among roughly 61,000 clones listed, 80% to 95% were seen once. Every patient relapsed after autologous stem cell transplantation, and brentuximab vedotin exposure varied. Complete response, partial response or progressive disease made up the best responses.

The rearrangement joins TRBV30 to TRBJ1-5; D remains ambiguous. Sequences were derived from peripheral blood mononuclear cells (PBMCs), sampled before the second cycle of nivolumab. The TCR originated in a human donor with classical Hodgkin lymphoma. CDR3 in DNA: TGTGCCTGGAGTGTGGAGACTGTTTATCAGCCCCAGCATTTT. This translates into CAWSVETVYQPQHF.